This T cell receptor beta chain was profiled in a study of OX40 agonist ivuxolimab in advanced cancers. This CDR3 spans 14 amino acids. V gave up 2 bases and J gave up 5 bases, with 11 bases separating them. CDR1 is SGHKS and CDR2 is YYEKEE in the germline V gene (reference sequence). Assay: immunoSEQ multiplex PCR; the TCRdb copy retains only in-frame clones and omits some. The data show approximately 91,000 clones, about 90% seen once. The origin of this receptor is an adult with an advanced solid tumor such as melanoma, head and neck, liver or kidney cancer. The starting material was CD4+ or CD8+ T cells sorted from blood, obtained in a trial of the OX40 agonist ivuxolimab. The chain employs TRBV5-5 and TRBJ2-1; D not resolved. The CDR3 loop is CASSLVDVHNEQFF. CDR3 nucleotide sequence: TGTGCCAGCAGCTTAGTTGACGTCCACAATGAGCAGTTCTTC.